This T cell receptor beta chain was recorded in a study of early T cells in non-severe SARS-CoV-2 infection. As for the study in general: With bulk RNA from unsorted whole blood as input, sequencing yielded unpaired chains.

The length of the CDR3 is 17 residues. Germline assignment: CDR1 KGHSH and CDR2 LQKENI. V dropped 2 bases and J dropped 1 base, with 17 bases sitting between them. TCRdb called the 5' RACE reads again in MiXCR, with one record for every CDR3 protein. The table records 50,000 to 70,000 distinct CDR3 sequences, approximately 13% of them present only once. The specimen sequenced was whole blood. J is TRBJ1-1 and V is TRBV18; TRBD1 might be the D (5 bases). The TCR originated in an adult who was a healthcare worker with PCR-confirmed SARS-CoV-2 infection or an uninfected control (not recorded which). In nucleotides, the CDR3 is TGTGCCAGCTCACCAAAGACAGACCCCTGGCGGAACACTGAAGCTTTCTTT. Translating gives CASSPKTDPWRNTEAFF.